The T cell receptor beta chain under discussion was sequenced for a study of T cells in Graves' hyperthyroidism and ophthalmopathy. Germline values: CDR1 MNHNS, CDR2 SASEGT. V was trimmed by 3 bases and J by 8 bases, leaving 16 bases between them. This CDR3 is 14 amino acids long. RNA transcripts gave rise to amplified TCR beta CDR3 regions. Carried out on the TCR CDR3, a first-round RT-PCR used the HTBI primer set. TCRdb itself ran the multiplex PCR reads through MiXCR, one entry per CDR3 protein. The sample yields 250,000 to 300,000 distinct CDR3 sequences, just over 14% seen once. In this sample, this clonotype turned up a few times.

The sequencing sample was made of blood. This TCR came from a woman aged 40-49 years with Graves' hyperthyroidism that later progressed to Graves' ophthalmopathy. The chain uses TRBV6-1 and TRBJ1-2; D is uncertain. Here the CDR3 reads CASSDGSRVGGYTF. The CDR3 DNA reads as TGTGCCAGCAGTGACGGCAGCCGGGTCGGCGGCTACACCTTC.